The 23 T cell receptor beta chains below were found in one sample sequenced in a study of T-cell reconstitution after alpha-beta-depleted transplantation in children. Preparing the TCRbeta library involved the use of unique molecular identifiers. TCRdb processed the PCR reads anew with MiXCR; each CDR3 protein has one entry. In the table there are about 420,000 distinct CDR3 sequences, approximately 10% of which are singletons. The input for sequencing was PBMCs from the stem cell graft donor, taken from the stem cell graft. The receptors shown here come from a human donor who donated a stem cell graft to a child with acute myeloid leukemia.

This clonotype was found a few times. CDR3 nucleotides: TGTGCCACCAGTGACGCCGGGACAGCCACCGGGGAGCTGTTTTTT. Residues: CATSDAGTATGELFF. The chain is built from TRBV24-1 and TRBJ2-2, with 7 bases matching TRBD1. The germline CDR1 and CDR2 sequences are KGHDR and SFDVKD. This CDR3 is 15 amino acids long. Unmatched junction bases numbered 5, after V lost 4 bases and J lost 4 bases.

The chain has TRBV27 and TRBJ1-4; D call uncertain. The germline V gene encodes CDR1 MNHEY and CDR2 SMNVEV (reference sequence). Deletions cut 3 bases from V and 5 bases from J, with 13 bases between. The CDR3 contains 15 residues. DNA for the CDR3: TGTGCCAGCAGTTTTCTTGGGCCCGAAAATGAAAAACTGTTTTTT. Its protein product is CASSFLGPENEKLFF.

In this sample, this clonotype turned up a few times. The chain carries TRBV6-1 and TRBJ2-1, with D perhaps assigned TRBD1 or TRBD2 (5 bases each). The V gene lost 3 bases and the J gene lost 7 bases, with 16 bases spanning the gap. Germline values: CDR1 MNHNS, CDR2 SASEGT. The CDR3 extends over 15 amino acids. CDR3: CASSDQGPWGNEQFF. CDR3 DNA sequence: TGTGCCAGCAGTGATCAAGGACCTTGGGGGAATGAGCAGTTCTTC.

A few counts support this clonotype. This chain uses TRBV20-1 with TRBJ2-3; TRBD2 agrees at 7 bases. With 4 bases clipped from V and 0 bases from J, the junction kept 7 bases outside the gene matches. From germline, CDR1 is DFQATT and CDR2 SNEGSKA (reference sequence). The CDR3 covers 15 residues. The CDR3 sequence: CSATSPSGSTDTQYF. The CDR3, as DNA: TGCAGTGCTACGTCCCCTAGCGGTAGCACAGATACGCAGTATTTT.

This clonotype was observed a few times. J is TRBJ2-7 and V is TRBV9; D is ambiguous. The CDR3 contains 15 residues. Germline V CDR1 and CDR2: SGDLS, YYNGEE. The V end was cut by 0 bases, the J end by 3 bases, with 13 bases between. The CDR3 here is CASSVGPVANYEQYF. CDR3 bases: TGTGCCAGCAGCGTAGGGCCGGTGGCGAACTACGAGCAGTACTTC.

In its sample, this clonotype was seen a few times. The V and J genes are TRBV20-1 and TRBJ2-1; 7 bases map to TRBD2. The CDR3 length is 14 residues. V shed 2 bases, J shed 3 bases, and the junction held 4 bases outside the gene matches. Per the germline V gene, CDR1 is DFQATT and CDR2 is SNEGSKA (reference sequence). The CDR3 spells CSARSREDYNEQFF. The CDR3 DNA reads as TGCAGTGCTAGATCACGGGAGGACTACAATGAGCAGTTCTTC.

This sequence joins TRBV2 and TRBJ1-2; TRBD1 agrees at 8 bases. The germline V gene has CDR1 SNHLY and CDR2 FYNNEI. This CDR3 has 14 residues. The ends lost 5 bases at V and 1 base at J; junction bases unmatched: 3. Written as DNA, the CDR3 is TGTGCCAGCAGTCCGGACAGGGTTAACTATGGCTACACCTTC. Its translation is CASSPDRVNYGYTF.

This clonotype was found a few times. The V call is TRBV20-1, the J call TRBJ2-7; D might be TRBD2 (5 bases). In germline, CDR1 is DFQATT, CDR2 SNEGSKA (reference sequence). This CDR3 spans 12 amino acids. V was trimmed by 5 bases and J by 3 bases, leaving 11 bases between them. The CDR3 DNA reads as TGCAGTGCTGCCGCCGGGGACTACGAGCAGTACTTC. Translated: CSAAAGDYEQYF.

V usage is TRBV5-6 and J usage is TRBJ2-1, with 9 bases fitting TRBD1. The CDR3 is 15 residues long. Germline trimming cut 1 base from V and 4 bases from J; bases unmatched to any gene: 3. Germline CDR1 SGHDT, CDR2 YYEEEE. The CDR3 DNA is TGTGCCAGCAGCTTGTGGGACAGGGTGTACAATGAGCAGTTCTTC. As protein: CASSLWDRVYNEQFF.

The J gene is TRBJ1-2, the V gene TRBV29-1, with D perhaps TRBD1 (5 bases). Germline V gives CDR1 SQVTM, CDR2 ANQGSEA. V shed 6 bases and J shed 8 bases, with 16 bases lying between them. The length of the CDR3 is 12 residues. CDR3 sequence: CSVTDTLGGYTF. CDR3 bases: TGCAGCGTGACGGACACCTTAGGCGGCTACACCTTC.

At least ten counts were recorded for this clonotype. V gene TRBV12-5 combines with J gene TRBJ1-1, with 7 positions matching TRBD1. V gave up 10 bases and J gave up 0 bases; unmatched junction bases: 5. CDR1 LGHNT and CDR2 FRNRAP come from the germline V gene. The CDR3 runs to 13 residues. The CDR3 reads CATTGHMNTEAFF. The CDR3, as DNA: TGTGCTACGACAGGGCACATGAACACTGAAGCTTTCTTT.

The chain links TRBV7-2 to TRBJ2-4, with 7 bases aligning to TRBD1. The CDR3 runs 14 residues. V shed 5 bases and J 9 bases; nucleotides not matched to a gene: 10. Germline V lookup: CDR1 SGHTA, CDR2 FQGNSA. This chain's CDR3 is CASSPVTGKSIQYF. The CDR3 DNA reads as TGTGCCAGCAGCCCGGTGACAGGGAAGAGCATTCAGTACTTC.

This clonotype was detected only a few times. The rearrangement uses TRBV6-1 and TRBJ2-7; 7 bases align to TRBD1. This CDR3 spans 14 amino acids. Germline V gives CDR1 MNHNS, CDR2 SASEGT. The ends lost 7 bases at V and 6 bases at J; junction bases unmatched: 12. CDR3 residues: CASTPPEGAGEQYF. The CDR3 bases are TGTGCCAGCACCCCTCCTGAGGGGGCGGGCGAGCAGTACTTC.

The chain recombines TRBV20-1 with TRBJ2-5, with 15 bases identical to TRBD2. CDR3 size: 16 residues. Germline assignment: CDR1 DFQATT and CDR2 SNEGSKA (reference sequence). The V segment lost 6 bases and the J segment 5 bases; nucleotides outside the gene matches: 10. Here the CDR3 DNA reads TGCAGTGCCCAACCTGGACTAGCGGGGGGGGTGGAGACCCAGTACTTC. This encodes CSAQPGLAGGVETQYF.

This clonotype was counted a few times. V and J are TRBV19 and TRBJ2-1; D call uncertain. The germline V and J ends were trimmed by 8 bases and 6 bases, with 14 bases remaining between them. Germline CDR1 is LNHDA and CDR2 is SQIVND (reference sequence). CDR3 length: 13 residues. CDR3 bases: TGTGCCAGTCGTCTAGTTGGGGTCAATGAGCAGTTCTTC. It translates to CASRLVGVNEQFF.

The CDR3 DNA is TGTGCCAGCAGCCAACAGAGCTACAATGAGCAGTTCTTC. Protein product: CASSQQSYNEQFF. The rearrangement links TRBV9 to TRBJ2-1; unclear D gene. CDR3 length: 13 amino acids. The V end was cut by 4 bases, the J end by 3 bases, with 8 bases between. Per germline, CDR1 SGDLS and CDR2 YYNGEE. The variable domain in full, with the rest retrieved from reference TRBV9 and TRBJ2-1, is DSGVTQTPKHLITATGQRVTLRCSPRSGDLSVYWYQQSLDQGLQFLIQYYNGEERAKGNILERFSAQQFPDLHSELNLSSLELGDSALYFCASSQQSYNEQFFGPGTRLTVL.

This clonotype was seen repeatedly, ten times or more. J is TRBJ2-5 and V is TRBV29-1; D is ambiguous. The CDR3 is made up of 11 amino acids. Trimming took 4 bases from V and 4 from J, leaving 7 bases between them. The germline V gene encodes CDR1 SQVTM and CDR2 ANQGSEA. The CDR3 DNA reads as TGCAGCGTTGGGCTGGGAGAGACCCAGTACTTC. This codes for CSVGLGETQYF.

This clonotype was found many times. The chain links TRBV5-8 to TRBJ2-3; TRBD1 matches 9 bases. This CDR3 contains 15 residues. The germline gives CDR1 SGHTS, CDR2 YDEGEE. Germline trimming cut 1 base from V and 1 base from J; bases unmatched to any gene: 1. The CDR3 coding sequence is TGTGCCAGCAGCTTGAGGGACAGGGGCACAGATACGCAGTATTTT. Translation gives CASSLRDRGTDTQYF.

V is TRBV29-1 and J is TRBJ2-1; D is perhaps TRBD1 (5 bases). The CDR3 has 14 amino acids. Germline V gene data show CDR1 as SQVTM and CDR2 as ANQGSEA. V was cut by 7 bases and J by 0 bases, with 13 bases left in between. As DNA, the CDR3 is TGCAGCGCCCGTCCAGGGCTCTCCTACAATGAGCAGTTCTTC. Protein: CSARPGLSYNEQFF.

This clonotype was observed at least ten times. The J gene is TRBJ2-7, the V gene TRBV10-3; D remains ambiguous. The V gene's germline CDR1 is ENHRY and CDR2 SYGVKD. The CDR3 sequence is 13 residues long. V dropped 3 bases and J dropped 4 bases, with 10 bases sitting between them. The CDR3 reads CAISDPAYYEQYV. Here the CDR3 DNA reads TGTGCCATCAGTGATCCGGCTTATTACGAGCAGTACGTC.

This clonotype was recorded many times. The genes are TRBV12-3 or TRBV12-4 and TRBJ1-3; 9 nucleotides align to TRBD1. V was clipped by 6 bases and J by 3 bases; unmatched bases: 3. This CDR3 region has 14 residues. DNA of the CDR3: TGTGCCAGCAGACAGGGGGCGTTTGGAAACACCATATATTTT. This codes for CASRQGAFGNTIYF.

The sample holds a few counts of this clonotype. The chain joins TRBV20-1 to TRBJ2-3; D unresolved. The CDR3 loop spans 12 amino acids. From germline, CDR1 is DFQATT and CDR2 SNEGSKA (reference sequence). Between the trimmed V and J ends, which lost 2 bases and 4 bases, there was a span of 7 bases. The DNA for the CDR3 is TGCAGTGCTAGACCCACAGCAGATACGCAGTATTTT. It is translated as CSARPTADTQYF.

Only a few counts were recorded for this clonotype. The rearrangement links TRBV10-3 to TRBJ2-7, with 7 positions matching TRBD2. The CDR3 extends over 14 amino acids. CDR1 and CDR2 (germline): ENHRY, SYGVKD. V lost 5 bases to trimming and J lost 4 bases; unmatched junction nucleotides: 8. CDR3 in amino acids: CAISPGRAGYEQYF. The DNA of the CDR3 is TGTGCCATCAGTCCAGGGAGAGCGGGGTACGAGCAGTACTTC.